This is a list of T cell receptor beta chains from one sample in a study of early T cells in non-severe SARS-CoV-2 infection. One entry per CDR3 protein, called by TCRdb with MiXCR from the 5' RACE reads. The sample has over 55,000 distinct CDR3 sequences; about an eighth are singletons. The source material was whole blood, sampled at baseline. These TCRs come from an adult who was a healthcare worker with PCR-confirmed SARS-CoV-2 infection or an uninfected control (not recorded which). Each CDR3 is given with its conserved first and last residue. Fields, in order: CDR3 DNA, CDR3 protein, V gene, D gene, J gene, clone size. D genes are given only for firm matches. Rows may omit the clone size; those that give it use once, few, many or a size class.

CDR3 DNA: TGTGCCAGCAGTTCCTCACGACTAAACAGGGGAAGCTCTGGAAACACCATATATTTT; CDR3 protein: CASSSSRLNRGSSGNTIYF; V gene: TRBV6-5; D gene: TRBD1; J gene: TRBJ1-3; clone size: few
CDR3 DNA: TGTGCCAGCAGAATCACCGGGACACCGACCGGGGAGCTGTTTTTT; CDR3 protein: CASRITGTPTGELFF; V gene: TRBV12-3/TRBV12-4; D gene: NA; J gene: TRBJ2-2; clone size: few
CDR3 DNA: TGTGCCAGCAGTTTATACCCGGGGCGTTCCACAGATACGCAGTATTTT; CDR3 protein: CASSLYPGRSTDTQYF; V gene: TRBV27; D gene: NA; J gene: TRBJ2-3; clone size: NA
CDR3 DNA: TGTGCCAGCAGTTACTCGGGAAATACCCAAGAGACCCAGTACTTC; CDR3 protein: CASSYSGNTQETQYF; V gene: TRBV6-5; D gene: NA; J gene: TRBJ2-5; clone size: NA
CDR3 DNA: TGTGCCAGCAGACCAGAGGGAAAGGCAGATACGCAGTATTTT; CDR3 protein: CASRPEGKADTQYF; V gene: TRBV7-9; D gene: NA; J gene: TRBJ2-3; clone size: few
CDR3 DNA: TGTGCCTCAATACCACAGGGAAAGGGGACTGAAGCTTTCTTT; CDR3 protein: CASIPQGKGTEAFF; V gene: TRBV10-3; D gene: NA; J gene: TRBJ1-1; clone size: few
CDR3 DNA: TGTGCCAGCAGCCCCGATTCGGGGAGCGGGGAGCTGTTTTTT; CDR3 protein: CASSPDSGSGELFF; V gene: TRBV7-2; D gene: NA; J gene: TRBJ2-2; clone size: NA
CDR3 DNA: TGTGCCAGCTCACCACCGGGACAGGGGGCGAATCAGCCCCAGCATTTT; CDR3 protein: CASSPPGQGANQPQHF; V gene: TRBV18; D gene: TRBD1; J gene: TRBJ1-5; clone size: many
CDR3 DNA: TGTGCCACCAGGGCTACAGAGACCCAGTACTTC; CDR3 protein: CATRATETQYF; V gene: TRBV12-3/TRBV12-4; D gene: NA; J gene: TRBJ2-5; clone size: many
CDR3 DNA: TGTGCCAGCAGTTTTGGCAGGGTAGGGTCCTACGAGCAGTACTTC; CDR3 protein: CASSFGRVGSYEQYF; V gene: TRBV28; D gene: NA; J gene: TRBJ2-7; clone size: NA
CDR3 DNA: TGCGCCAGCAGCTTGGCCCAGGGAGATACGCAGTATTTT; CDR3 protein: CASSLAQGDTQYF; V gene: TRBV5-1; D gene: NA; J gene: TRBJ2-3; clone size: many
CDR3 DNA: TGTGCCAGCAGTTACACCCCGGGCTATTCACCCCTCCACTTT; CDR3 protein: CASSYTPGYSPLHF; V gene: TRBV6-6; D gene: NA; J gene: TRBJ1-6; clone size: many
CDR3 DNA: TGTGCCAGCAGCTCCGGGACAGGGAAGGCTCTGAACACTGAAGCTTTCTTT; CDR3 protein: CASSSGTGKALNTEAFF; V gene: TRBV7-9; D gene: TRBD1; J gene: TRBJ1-1; clone size: NA
CDR3 DNA: TGTGCCAGCAGCTTAGCGGGGGACAGGGTGGAGTACTTC; CDR3 protein: CASSLAGDRVEYF; V gene: TRBV7-2; D gene: TRBD1; J gene: TRBJ2-7; clone size: NA
CDR3 DNA: TGTGCCAGCTCATTGACACGAGGGGGGACGAACACTGAAGCTTTCTTT; CDR3 protein: CASSLTRGGTNTEAFF; V gene: TRBV18; D gene: NA; J gene: TRBJ1-1; clone size: few
CDR3 DNA: TGTGCCAGCAGTTTGGGACCCCAGGGGGTTCCTTATGGCTACACCTTC; CDR3 protein: CASSLGPQGVPYGYTF; V gene: TRBV27; D gene: TRBD1; J gene: TRBJ1-2; clone size: NA
CDR3 DNA: TGCAGCGTTGAGAGGGGGACAAACACTGAAGCTTTCTTT; CDR3 protein: CSVERGTNTEAFF; V gene: TRBV29-1; D gene: NA; J gene: TRBJ1-1; clone size: NA
CDR3 DNA: TGTGCCAGCACCGCCGAAGCGGGGGGTCCGGGAGATACGCAGCATTTT; CDR3 protein: CASTAEAGGPGDTQHF; V gene: TRBV9; D gene: NA; J gene: TRBJ1-5; clone size: few
CDR3 DNA: TGTGCCAGCAGTTACTCAGGCTCCCTGAGCTCCTACAATGAGCAGTTCTTC; CDR3 protein: CASSYSGSLSSYNEQFF; V gene: TRBV6-2/TRBV6-3; D gene: NA; J gene: TRBJ2-1; clone size: few
CDR3 DNA: TGTGCCAGCAGCACCCAGCCCCAGGAGACCCAGTACTTC; CDR3 protein: CASSTQPQETQYF; V gene: TRBV7-2; D gene: NA; J gene: TRBJ2-5; clone size: NA
CDR3 DNA: TGTGCCAGCAGCTCTATTAGCGGGGGGAGCTCCTACAATGAGCAGTTCTTC; CDR3 protein: CASSSISGGSSYNEQFF; V gene: TRBV7-6; D gene: TRBD2; J gene: TRBJ2-1; clone size: NA